A single sample is the source of the 2 T cell receptor beta chains below, sequenced in a study of a mutant IDH1 vaccine in newly diagnosed glioma. The time point was: baseline, week 1 (first vaccination visit). The treatment: pre-vaccination baseline after standard-of-care therapy. Profiled with immunoSEQ multiplex PCR; TCRdb holds only in-frame clones, not every one. The repertoire holds tens of thousands of clones, about four fifths seen once, with more than 8% in the top ten. The source was PBMCs, collected from a glioma patient treated with radiotherapy, temozolomide or both. Receptor source: a middle-aged man with glioma.

The chain employs TRBV6-5 and TRBJ2-7; 13 nucleotides match TRBD2. Germline trimming cut 3 bases from V and 7 bases from J; bases unmatched to any gene: 6. CDR3 length equals 15 residues. Germline V gene sequence: CDR1 MNHEY, CDR2 SVGAGI. The CDR3 protein is CASSYTSGGAGEQYF. The CDR3 DNA reads TGTGCCAGCAGTTATACTAGCGGGGGGGCAGGGGAGCAGTACTTC.

The chain has TRBV11-2 and TRBJ1-1; TRBD1 agrees at 11 bases. V trimming: 4 bases; J trimming: 6 bases; junction bases outside the gene matches: 10. The CDR3 extends over 16 amino acids. Per germline, CDR1 SGHAT and CDR2 FQNNGV. The CDR3 region is CASSSGTGGVYSEAFF. In DNA form, the CDR3 reads TGTGCCAGCAGCTCCGGGACAGGGGGGGTTTATTCTGAAGCTTTCTTT. Drawing the rest from reference TRBV11-2 and TRBJ1-1, the complete variable domain is EAGVAQSPRYKIIEKRQSVAFWCNPISGHATLYWYQQILGQGPKLLIQFQNNGVVDDSQLPKDRFSAERLKGVDSTLKIQPAKLEDSAVYLCASSSGTGGVYSEAFFGQGTRLTVV.